The clone carrying this T cell receptor (beta chain) was seen only a few times. Its antigen is unidentified. The data stem from a study of blood T cells in healthy people across ages. General observations from the study: Donor CMV status, an unknown factor, possibly confounded changes in expanded clonotypes.

The CDR3 consists of 12 residues. Germline CDR1 LNHDA, CDR2 SQIVND (reference sequence). The J segment lost 8 bases and the V segment lost 6 bases, leaving 4 bases of the junction unmatched. For the second PCR, which ran for roughly 7 to 11 cycles, a sample-barcoded 5' primer and a J-beta primer mix were used. TCRdb recomputed calls from the 5' RACE reads with MiXCR, one row per CDR3 protein. The sample includes approximately 1,700,000 distinct CDR3 sequences, 30% to 40% of them seen just once. Specimen: blood. The rearrangement joins TRBV19 to TRBJ2-1, with 7 bases that match TRBD2. The TCR comes from a human donor in good health. The CDR3 spells CASSKLADEQFF. The CDR3 bases are TGTGCCAGTAGCAAGCTAGCGGATGAGCAGTTCTTC.